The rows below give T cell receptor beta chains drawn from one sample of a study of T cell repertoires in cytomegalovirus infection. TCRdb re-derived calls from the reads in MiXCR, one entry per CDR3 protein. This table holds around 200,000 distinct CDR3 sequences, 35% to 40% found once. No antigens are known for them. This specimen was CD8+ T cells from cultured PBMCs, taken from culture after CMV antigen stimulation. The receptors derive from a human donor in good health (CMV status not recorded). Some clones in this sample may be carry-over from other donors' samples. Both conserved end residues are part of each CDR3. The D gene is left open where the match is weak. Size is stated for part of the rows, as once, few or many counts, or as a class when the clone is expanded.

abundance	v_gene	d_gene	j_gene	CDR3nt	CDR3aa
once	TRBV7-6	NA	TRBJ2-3	TGTGCCAGCAGCTTAGGGGCTGGTCCCACAGATACGCAGTATTTT	CASSLGAGPTDTQYF
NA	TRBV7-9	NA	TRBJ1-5	TGTGCCAGCAGTCGTAGCGGTCAGCCCCAGCATTTT	CASSRSGQPQHF
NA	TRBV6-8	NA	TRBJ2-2	TGTGCCAGCACCTCCGGGGGCACCGGGGAGCTGTTTTTT	CASTSGGTGELFF
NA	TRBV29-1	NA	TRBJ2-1	TGCAGCGTCCTCGCGGGACACTTAGCCTACAATGAGCAGTTCTTC	CSVLAGHLAYNEQFF
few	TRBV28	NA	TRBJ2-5	TGTGCCAGCAGTGGAGGGGGAGAGGCCGAGAAAGAGACCCAGTACTTC	CASSGGGEAEKETQYF
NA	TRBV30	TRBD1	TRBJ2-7	TGTGCCTCCGGAACGGGACAGGGAGCCTACGAGCAGTACTTC	CASGTGQGAYEQYF
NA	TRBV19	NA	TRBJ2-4	TGTGCCAGCCAAAATCACCATCGGGGGGCCAAAAACATTCAGTACTTC	CASQNHHRGAKNIQYF
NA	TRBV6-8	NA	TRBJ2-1	TGTGCCAGCAGTTACTCACAGGTATTACACCTAGAGCAGTTCTTC	CASSYSQVLHLEQFF
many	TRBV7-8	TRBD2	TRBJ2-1	TGTGCCAGCAGCTTAGCGTTAGCGGGAGGGATAGGGGAGCAGTTCTTC	CASSLALAGGIGEQFF
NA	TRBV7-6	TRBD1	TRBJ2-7	TGTGCCAGCAGCTTAAGGACAGGGGTCGAGCAGTACTTC	CASSLRTGVEQYF
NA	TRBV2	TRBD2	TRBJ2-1	TGTGCCAGCAGTGAAGGGGGGAGGGGCGAGCAGTTCTTC	CASSEGGRGEQFF
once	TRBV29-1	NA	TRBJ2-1	TGCAGCGTTGACAGGACTTACAATGAGCAGTTCTTC	CSVDRTYNEQFF
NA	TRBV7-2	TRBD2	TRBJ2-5	TGTGCCAGCAGCTTATCCTCGTTAGCGGGGGGACTACAAGAGACCCAGTACTTC	CASSLSSLAGGLQETQYF
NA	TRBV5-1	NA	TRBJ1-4	TGCGCCAGCAGCTTGGAGCCACAGGGACCTAATGAAAAACTGTTTTTT	CASSLEPQGPNEKLFF
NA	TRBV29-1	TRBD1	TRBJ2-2	TGCAGCGTGAGCGGACAGGGGAAGTACAACGGGGAGCTGTTTTTT	CSVSGQGKYNGELFF
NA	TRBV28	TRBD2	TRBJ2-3	TGTGCCAGCATTGGGACTAGCTTGGCAGATACGCAGTATTTT	CASIGTSLADTQYF
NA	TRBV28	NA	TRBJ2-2	TGTGCCAGCATAGGGGCAGGGCTTCCCGGGGAGCTGTTTTTT	CASIGAGLPGELFF
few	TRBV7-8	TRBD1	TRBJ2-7	TGTGCCAGCAGCTTGCTACGGACAGGGCTCTACGAGCAGTACTTC	CASSLLRTGLYEQYF
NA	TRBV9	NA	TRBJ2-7	TGTGCCAGCAGCGTAGCGGATAGGGTGGACGAGCAGTACTTC	CASSVADRVDEQYF
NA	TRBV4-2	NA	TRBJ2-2	TGTGCCAGCAGCCAGGGGGCAAACCAGTGGGAGCTGTTTTTT	CASSQGANQWELFF
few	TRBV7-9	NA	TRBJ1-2	TGTGCCAGCAGTCGAACACGGGGAGTTAACTATGGCTACACCTTC	CASSRTRGVNYGYTF
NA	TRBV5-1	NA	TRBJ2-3	TGCGCCAGCAGCTCATTAACAGGAGTCACAGATACGCAGTATTTT	CASSSLTGVTDTQYF
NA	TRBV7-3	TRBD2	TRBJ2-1	TGTGCCAGCAGCCGGGGAGGGGCTAGCGGGGCAAACAATGAGCAGTTCTTC	CASSRGGASGANNEQFF
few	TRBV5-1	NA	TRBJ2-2	TGCGCCAGCAGCCCACCCACTCCCGGGGAGCTGTTTTTT	CASSPPTPGELFF
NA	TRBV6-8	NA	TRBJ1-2	TGTGCCAGCAGTTACTCGGAGGGGGTCGACTATGGCTACACCTTC	CASSYSEGVDYGYTF
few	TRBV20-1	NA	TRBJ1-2	TGCAGTGCTAGAAACCGTCCCACCTATGGCTACACCTTC	CSARNRPTYGYTF
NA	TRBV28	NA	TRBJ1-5	TGTGCCAGCAGTTGGGTTTATCAGCCCCAGCATTTT	CASSWVYQPQHF
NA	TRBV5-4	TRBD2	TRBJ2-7	TGTGCCAGCAGTGAACTAGCGGGGGTTTCCTACGAGCAGTACTTC	CASSELAGVSYEQYF
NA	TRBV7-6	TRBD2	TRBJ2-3	TGTGCCAGCAGCGCCCGGACTAGCGGGGACCCAGATACGCAGTATTTT	CASSARTSGDPDTQYF
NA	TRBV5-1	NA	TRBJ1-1	TGCGCCAGCAGCTTGGTGCGGGGCATGAACACTGAAGCTTTCTTT	CASSLVRGMNTEAFF
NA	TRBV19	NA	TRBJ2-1	TGTGCCAGTAGTCCAGACACGGGATACAATGAGCAGTTCTTC	CASSPDTGYNEQFF
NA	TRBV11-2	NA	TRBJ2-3	TGTGCCAGCAGCTCCTTGACAGTGTTCACAGATACGCAGTATTTT	CASSSLTVFTDTQYF
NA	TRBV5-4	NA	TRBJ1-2	TGTGCCAGCAGCTCCGACAGAACGACTAACTATGGCTACACCTTC	CASSSDRTTNYGYTF
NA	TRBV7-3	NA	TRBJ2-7	TGTGCCAGCAGCTTAAGGGCGAACGACGAGCAGTACTTC	CASSLRANDEQYF
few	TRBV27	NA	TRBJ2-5	TGTGCCAGCAGTAATACGGGAGAGACCCAGTACTTC	CASSNTGETQYF
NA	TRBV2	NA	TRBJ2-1	TGTGCCAGCAGTGAGGAGTTCTTC	CASSEEFF
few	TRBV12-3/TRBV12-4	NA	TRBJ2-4	TGTGCCAGCAGCGCATGGAACCGGGTTAGGGCCAAAAACATTCAGTACTTC	CASSAWNRVRAKNIQYF
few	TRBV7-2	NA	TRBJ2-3	TGTGCCAGCAGCTCCGTTGAGTACGATACGCAGTATTTT	CASSSVEYDTQYF
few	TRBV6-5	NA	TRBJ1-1	TGTGCCAGCAGTTACTCAGCGATTTACCTGAACACTGAAGCTTTCTTT	CASSYSAIYLNTEAFF
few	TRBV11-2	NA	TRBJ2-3	TGTGCCAGCAGCTTAGGGGTAGTTCACCCCGCAGATACGCAGTATTTT	CASSLGVVHPADTQYF
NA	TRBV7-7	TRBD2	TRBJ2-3	TGTGCTAGCAGCCCAGATCTAGCGGGAGTTAGCACAGATACGCAGTATTTT	CASSPDLAGVSTDTQYF
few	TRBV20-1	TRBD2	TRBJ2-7	TGCAGTGCTAGAGACCTAGCGGGAGGGCTTGACACTTTCTCCTACGAGCAGTACTTC	CSARDLAGGLDTFSYEQYF
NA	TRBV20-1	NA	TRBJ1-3	TGCAGTGCTCTTAACAGGGTTGGAAACACCATATATTTT	CSALNRVGNTIYF
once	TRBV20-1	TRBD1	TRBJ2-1	TGCAGTGCTAGTTCATCGTACGGGACAGTTTATCCCTACAATGAGCAGTTCTTC	CSASSSYGTVYPYNEQFF
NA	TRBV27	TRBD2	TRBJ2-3	TGTGCCAGCAGTTTAGGGGGAGGGCCCGCAGATACGCAGTATTTT	CASSLGGGPADTQYF
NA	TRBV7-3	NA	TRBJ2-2	TGTGCAAGCCGGTGGGGGGCGGCCACCGGGGAGCTGTTTTTT	CASRWGAATGELFF
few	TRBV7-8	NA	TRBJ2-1	TGTGCCAGCAGCCCCGTGTGGGGGAACAATGAGCAGTTCTTC	CASSPVWGNNEQFF
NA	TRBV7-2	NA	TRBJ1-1	TGTGCCAGCAGCTTAGGCTATGGGGGGAGTAGGAACACTGAAGCTTTCTTT	CASSLGYGGSRNTEAFF
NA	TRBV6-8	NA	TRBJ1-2	TGTGCCAGCAGTTACTCGCTTGGGGGGAGTTATGGCTACACCTTC	CASSYSLGGSYGYTF
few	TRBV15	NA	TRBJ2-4	TGTGCCACCAGCAGGTACAGGGTTCGCGCATCCCCAGCCAAAAACATTCAGTACTTC	CATSRYRVRASPAKNIQYF
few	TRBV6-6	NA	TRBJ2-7	TGTGCCAGCATCTCGGGACACTCGAGCTCCTACGAGCAGTACTTC	CASISGHSSSYEQYF
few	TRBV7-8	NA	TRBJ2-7	TGTGCCAGCAGCCCCACAGGGCGTTTGACCTACGAGCAGTACTTC	CASSPTGRLTYEQYF
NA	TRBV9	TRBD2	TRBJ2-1	TGTGCCAGCAGCCCGAAACCGGGACTAGCCCCCAATGAGCAGTTCTTC	CASSPKPGLAPNEQFF
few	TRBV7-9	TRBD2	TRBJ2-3	TGTGCCAGCAGCTCCGCGGGGGGCCGAGAAGATACGCAGTATTTT	CASSSAGGREDTQYF